This entry lists 15 T cell receptor beta chains sequenced from one sample in a study of tissue T cells after allogeneic stem cell transplantation. Time point of the sample: mouse harvest day 14 after allogeneic transplant. Each mouse received 10^7 T-cell-depleted marrow cells plus 10^6 splenic CD5+ T cells by tail vein. The table came from immunoSEQ multiplex PCR; TCRdb's copy has only in-frame clones and leaves some out. The sample consists of approximately 5,000 clones, around 31% of them appearing once. The sequencing input was skin. The receptor source for this set is a female BALB/c mouse given C57BL/6 T cells with graft-versus-host disease after an allogeneic hematopoietic cell transplant.

Points on this clone: Any gene name here is a mouse gene name. The read ends 1 residue shy of where the CDR3 ends; the end is completed using the germline J gene. The chain combines TRBV2 with TRBJ1-4; perhaps TRBD1 as D (6 bases). Germline V gene sequence: CDR1 LGHNA, CDR2 YSYQKL. CDR3 length equals 14 residues. V was trimmed by 4 bases and J by 0 bases, leaving 6 bases between them. CDR3 protein: CASSRTVSNERLFF. The covered CDR3 bases are TGTGCCAGCAGCCGGACAGTTTCCAACGAAAGATTATTT. The variable domain in full, with the rest retrieved from reference TRBV2 and TRBJ1-4, is DPKIIQKPKYLVAVTGSEKILICEQYLGHNAMYWYRQSAKKPLEFMFSYSYQKLMDNQTASSRFQPQSSKKNHLDLQITALKPDDSATYFCASSRTVSNERLFFGHGTKLSVL.

This clone has only a few counts. Germline and genes here are mouse. From the germline J gene comes the end of the CDR3, since the read stops 1 residue before it. The rearrangement joins TRBV26 to TRBJ1-4; a possible D gene is TRBD1 (5 bases). Germline-derived CDR1 and CDR2 are KGHPV and FQNQEV (reference sequence). The length of the CDR3 is 15 residues. Deletions cut 1 base from V and 0 bases from J, with 6 bases between. The CDR3 spells CASSLWGVSNERLFF. CDR3 DNA, as far as it was read: TGTGCCAGCAGTCTGTGGGGGGTTTCCAACGAAAGATTATTT.

Remarks on this clone: Gene labels here are mouse ones. The read ends 1 residue early relative to the CDR3; the germline J gene fills the gap. The chain recombines TRBV13-2 with TRBJ2-5; D could derive from TRBD1 or TRBD2 (5 bases each). The CDR3 is 14 amino acids. V lost 4 bases and J lost 1, with 10 bases in between. Germline-derived CDR1 and CDR2 are NNHNN and SYGAGS (reference sequence). CDR3 bases read: TGTGCCAGCGGTAAAAAGGGACACCAAGACACCCAGTAC. The encoded protein is CASGKKGHQDTQY. The entire CDR3 sequence reads CASGKKGHQDTQYF.

This clone is deemed medium-sized (0.01 to 0.1%). Mouse gene names and germline throughout. The read terminates 1 residue ahead of where the CDR3 ends, so the germline J gene completes it. The chain combines TRBV3 with TRBJ1-1; D remains ambiguous. The CDR3 runs 13 residues. V lost 2 bases and J lost 1, with 5 bases in between. CDR1 is SNHLY, CDR2 FYNGKV, per germline (reference sequence). The CDR3 bases that were read are TGTGCCAGCAGCTTATCACAAAACACAGAAGTCTTC. Its protein product is CASSLSQNTEVF. The CDR3, in full, reads CASSLSQNTEVFF.

Note on this clone: Gene names and germline match the mouse. The read halts 1 residue ahead of the CDR3 end, with the missing end drawn from the germline J gene. The rearrangement uses TRBV3 and TRBJ2-3; no reliable D call. Trimming removed 3 bases at V and 0 bases at J, with 10 bases between. This CDR3 has 15 residues. Germline V CDR1 and CDR2: SNHLY, FYNGKV (reference sequence). CDR3 DNA (partial): TGTGCCAGCAGCTTCGGCCGCACTAGTGCAGAAACGCTGTAT. Its protein is CASSFGRTSAETLY. The entire CDR3 protein is CASSFGRTSAETLYF. Full variable domain (remainder filled in from reference TRBV3 and TRBJ2-3): GPKVLQIPSHQIIDMGQMVTLNCDPVSNHLYFYWYKQILGQQMEFLVNFYNGKVMEKSKLFKDQFSVERPDGSYFTLKIQPTALEDSAVYFCASSFGRTSAETLYFGSGTRLTVL.

Judged by abundance, this clone is medium-sized. Mouse names are used for the genes. CDR3 amino acids: CSSSHPGTGTNERLFF. The sequenced CDR3 bases are TGCTCCAGCAGTCACCCCGGGACAGGGACCAACGAAAGATTATTT. The V call is TRBV23, the J call TRBJ1-4; TRBD1, the table's D call, was not compared with the DNA. The CDR3 is cut off 1 residue early in the read; its end comes from the germline J gene. From germline, CDR1 is KGHTA and CDR2 FQNQQP. The CDR3 has 16 amino acids.

This clone was observed a handful of times. The gene symbols are mouse symbols. From the germline J gene comes the end of the CDR3, since the read stops 1 residue before it. The chain has TRBV3 and TRBJ2-4, with 9 bases fitting TRBD1. The germline V gene has CDR1 SNHLY and CDR2 FYNGKV (reference sequence). The CDR3 extends over 14 amino acids. The trim removed 0 bases at V and 10 bases at J, leaving 5 bases unmatched. The part of the CDR3 DNA that was read is TGTGCCAGCAGCTTAGCCGGACAGGGGAGGGCCTTGTAC. It is translated as CASSLAGQGRALY. The whole CDR3 sequence is CASSLAGQGRALYF.

Comment on this clone: Any gene name here is a mouse gene name. The CDR3 end falls 1 residue outside the read, so it is completed with the germline J gene. The chain carries TRBV12-1 and TRBJ1-6, with a tentative D call TRBD1 (6 bases). TRBJ1-6 is an ORF, and what it does is uncertain. There are 16 residues in the CDR3. CDR1 is SGHSN, CDR2 HYEKVE, per germline. V lost 2 bases, J lost 1 base, and 11 bases lay in between. This chain's CDR3 is CASSPHRVSYNSPLYF. Partial CDR3 DNA: TGTGCCAGCTCTCCCCACAGGGTATCCTATAATTCGCCCCTCTAC.

To note about this clone: Gene names and germline match the mouse. The CDR3 extends 1 residue past the end of the read, so its final part is completed from the germline J gene. The chain carries TRBV3 and TRBJ1-1; D not resolved. CDR3 length: 14 residues. Germline CDR1 and CDR2: SNHLY and FYNGKV (reference sequence). V was shortened by 5 bases and J by 0 bases, with 10 bases between the two germline ends. The CDR3 here is CASSPGRANTEVFF. The DNA read from the CDR3 is TGTGCCAGCAGCCCCGGGCGTGCAAACACAGAAGTCTTC.

Worth noting for this clone: The gene names here belong to mouse. CDR3 DNA (partial): TGTGCCTGGAGTCTAGGAGACAGGACAAACACAGAAGTCTTC. It translates to CAWSLGDRTNTEVF. The whole CDR3 region reads CAWSLGDRTNTEVFF. The chain links TRBV31 to TRBJ1-1, with D perhaps matching TRBD1 (6 bases). The read gets to within 1 residue of the CDR3 end, and the germline J gene fills in the rest. The V gene lost 0 bases and the J gene lost 0 bases, with 11 bases spanning the gap. Per germline, CDR1 GKSSPN and CDR2 SITVG. The CDR3 is 15 amino acids.

This clone was detected a few times. Germline and genes here are mouse. Partial CDR3 DNA: TGTGCCAGCAGCTGGACAGGGGGGGACGAAAGATTATTT. This encodes CASSWTGGDERLF. The CDR3 in full is CASSWTGGDERLFF. The chain carries TRBV3 and TRBJ1-4, with TRBD1 matching 10 bases. The CDR3 goes on 1 residue after the read ends, and that part is filled in from the germline J gene. Trimming took 4 bases from V and 6 from J; bases not matched to a gene: 2. Germline V gives CDR1 SNHLY, CDR2 FYNGKV (reference sequence). The CDR3 is 14 amino acids.

The sample holds a few counts of this clone. Genes and germline come from the mouse. The CDR3 end is not reached by the read, which stops 1 residue before it; the germline J gene fills it in. The chain has TRBV16 and TRBJ2-3; 10 nucleotides match TRBD1. Losses at the gene ends were 8 bases for V and 1 base for J; bases not matched to a gene: 0. Germline CDR1 and CDR2: SGHSA and FRNQAP. CDR3 length: 13 residues. Here the CDR3 reads CASGQGGAETLYF. The DNA read from the CDR3 is TGTGCAAGCGGACAGGGGGGTGCAGAAACGCTGTAT.

This clone was detected only a few times. The gene symbols are mouse symbols. Read coverage stops 1 residue before the CDR3 terminus; the germline J gene supplies the remainder. The chain combines TRBV3 with TRBJ2-2; 9 nucleotides agree with TRBD1. V lost 4 bases to trimming and J lost 0 bases; unmatched junction nucleotides: 0. The CDR3 runs to 15 residues. The germline V gene encodes CDR1 SNHLY and CDR2 FYNGKV (reference sequence). The CDR3 bases that were read are TGTGCCAGCAGCTGGACAGGGGCAAACACCGGGCAGCTCTAC. Its protein product is CASSWTGANTGQLY. The full CDR3 reads CASSWTGANTGQLYF.

A word on this clone: These gene names are mouse names. The sequence runs out 1 residue before the end of the CDR3; the remainder is reconstructed from the germline J gene. The rearrangement uses TRBV26 and TRBJ2-5; unclear D gene. V shed 0 bases and J shed 5 bases, with 0 bases lying between them. The CDR3 length is 11 residues. Germline V gene sequence: CDR1 KGHPV, CDR2 FQNQEV (reference sequence). CDR3 protein: CASSLSDTQYF. CDR3 bases read: TGTGCCAGCAGTCTGTCAGACACCCAGTAC.

This clone is labeled medium-sized. The listed genes are named as in mouse. Coverage ceases 1 residue before the CDR3 finishes, and the germline J gene fills in the end. The chain carries TRBV1 and TRBJ2-2; no definite D call. Germline V gene data show CDR1 as NSQYPW and CDR2 as LRSPGD (reference sequence). The CDR3 consists of 13 residues. V was pared by 5 bases and J by 0 bases, with 4 bases between. This CDR3 is CTCSTSNTGQLYF. The CDR3 DNA, read in part, is TGCACCTGCAGTACCTCAAACACCGGGCAGCTCTAC.